Listed below are T cell receptor beta chains from one sample, sequenced in a study of blood T cell repertoires in COVID-19. Clones were read by immunoSEQ multiplex PCR, and TCRdb kept only the in-frame ones, dropping some. The sample includes a few hundred thousand clones, about 91% of them seen just once. Material for sequencing was peripheral blood. The receptors stem from a woman aged 45-65 years with COVID-19, enrolled during active disease. The CDR3 runs from the conserved cysteine through the conserved F or W. The D gene is left open where the match is weak. Clone size is shown for a subset of rows, as once, few, many or a class of expanded clone.

V gene	J gene	clone size	D gene	CDR3 DNA	CDR3 protein
TRBV30	TRBJ2-7	.	TRBD1	TGTGCCTGGAGTGAGGACAGGGGCTTAGGGCAGTACTTC	CAWSEDRGLGQYF
TRBV3-1/TRBV3-2	TRBJ1-1	.	.	TGTGCCAGCAGCCAAGAGTCTTATGCTTTCTTT	CASSQESYAFF
TRBV21-1	TRBJ1-2	.	.	TGTGCCAGCAGCAAAGTTCCTATTTATGGGGGAGGGAGAGGGGCGGATGGCTACACCTTC	CASSKVPIYGGGRGADGYTF
TRBV12-5	TRBJ2-3	.	TRBD2	TGTGCTAGTGGCCCCCGGGGAGCGGGGGGAGGAGATACGCAGTATTTT	CASGPRGAGGGDTQYF
TRBV5-1	TRBJ1-1	.	.	TGCGCCAGCAGCTTTCTCCAAGACAGTTCTGAAGCTTTCTTT	CASSFLQDSSEAFF
TRBV24-1	TRBJ2-7	.	.	TGTGCCACCAGTGATTCTCACAGGGTCGAGCAGTACTTC	CATSDSHRVEQYF
TRBV9	TRBJ1-2	few	TRBD1	TGTGCCAGCAGCCAGGGGCAGGGGGCAAATGGCTACACCTTC	CASSQGQGANGYTF
TRBV14	TRBJ2-7	.	.	TGTGCCAGCAGCTACCGGGACTTCTCCCACGAGCAGTACTTC	CASSYRDFSHEQYF
TRBV28	TRBJ1-2	.	TRBD1	TGTGCCAGCACCCTGGACAGGGGGGATGGCTACACCTTC	CASTLDRGDGYTF
TRBV9	TRBJ2-3	few	.	TGTGCCAGCAGCCCGGGAGATACGCAGTATTTT	CASSPGDTQYF
TRBV18	TRBJ2-1	.	TRBD2	TGTGCCAGCTCCCGTACTAGCGGGGGGGCTGGTGAGCAGTTCTTC	CASSRTSGGAGEQFF
TRBV30	TRBJ2-7	.	.	TGTGCCTGGAGTGGGAGCCACGAGCAGTACTTC	CAWSGSHEQYF
TRBV29-1	TRBJ1-4	.	.	TGCAGCGTTGTGCAGGGAGGGGCATCGAGTGAAAAACTGTTTTTT	CSVVQGGASSEKLFF
TRBV19	TRBJ2-1	.	TRBD1	TGTGCCAGTAAGAGGGACAGGGCATATGATTCGAATGAGCAGTTCTTC	CASKRDRAYDSNEQFF
TRBV30	TRBJ1-2	.	.	TGTGCCTGGAGTCGGGAAAGGGACACCTATGGCTACACCTTC	CAWSRERDTYGYTF
TRBV23-1	TRBJ2-6	.	TRBD1	TGCGCCAGCAGTCACCGCCGGGACAGGGGGGAGTTGAGGGCCAACGTCCTGACTTTC	CASSHRRDRGELRANVLTF
TRBV24-1	TRBJ2-5	.	TRBD1	TGTGCCACCAGTGATGGGGGACAGGGAAGAGAGACCCAGTACTTC	CATSDGGQGRETQYF
TRBV12-3/TRBV12-4	TRBJ1-1	.	.	TGTGCCAGCAGTTATGGCACCTACACTGAAGCTTTCTTT	CASSYGTYTEAFF
TRBV14	TRBJ2-6	.	.	TGTGCCAGCAGCCATATACAGGTTACTGGGGCCAACGTCCTGACTTTC	CASSHIQVTGANVLTF
TRBV6-5	TRBJ2-3	.	.	TGTGCCAGCAGGTGGCAGGCGGGGCACACAGATACGCAGTATTTT	CASRWQAGHTDTQYF
TRBV9	TRBJ2-5	.	TRBD2	TGTGCCAGCAGCGAGGGTGGTAGCGGGGGGGCGCGCCAAGAGACCCAGTACTTC	CASSEGGSGGARQETQYF
TRBV3-1/TRBV3-2	TRBJ1-6	.	.	TGTGCCAGCAGCCAATCAACAAGATCCCGATCACCCCTCCACTTT	CASSQSTRSRSPLHF
TRBV25-1	TRBJ1-5	.	.	TGTGCCAGCAGTGCCCTCCCTCGAGAGGGCCAGCCCCAGCATTTT	CASSALPREGQPQHF
TRBV7-9	TRBJ1-2	few	.	TGTGCCAGCAGCTTATATCTGGCGGGCGAACGGGGCTACACCTTC	CASSLYLAGERGYTF
TRBV2	TRBJ1-1	once	TRBD1	TGTGCCAGCAGTGAAGTACAGGGGGTAATCGGTGAAGCTTTCTTT	CASSEVQGVIGEAFF
TRBV12-3/TRBV12-4	TRBJ2-2	.	.	TGTGCCAGCAGTTCGGGGACCGGGGAGCTGTTTTTT	CASSSGTGELFF
TRBV19	TRBJ1-1	.	.	TGTGCCAGTATTGTGGCAGCTGAAGCTTTCTTT	CASIVAAEAFF
TRBV12-5	TRBJ1-3	.	TRBD1	TGTGCTAGTGGTTTGCCAACAGGGGGTTTTGCTGGAAACACCATATATTTT	CASGLPTGGFAGNTIYF
TRBV7-9	TRBJ1-1	few	.	TGTGCCAGCAGCTTAGGACGGGGGAACACTGAAGCTTTCTTT	CASSLGRGNTEAFF
TRBV2	TRBJ1-1	.	TRBD1	TGTGCCAGCAGCCGGGACAGGGAGGACACTGAAGCTTTCTTT	CASSRDREDTEAFF
TRBV18	TRBJ2-3	.	.	TGTGCCAGCCTATCCCCTCTAAGCACAGATACGCAGTATTTT	CASLSPLSTDTQYF
TRBV4-2	TRBJ2-7	once	.	TGTGCCAGCAGTATCGGAGTCAACTACGAGCAGTACTTC	CASSIGVNYEQYF
TRBV3-1/TRBV3-2	TRBJ1-1	.	TRBD1	TGTGCCAGCAGCCGGGGACAGGGGCTGGCTTTCTTT	CASSRGQGLAFF
TRBV7-9	TRBJ1-4	.	.	TGTGCCAGCAGCCCAGGGGCAACTAATGAAAAACTGTTTTTT	CASSPGATNEKLFF
TRBV10-1	TRBJ2-1	.	.	TGCGCCAGCAGTGGAAACTCGAGCTCCTACAATGAGCAGTTCTTC	CASSGNSSSYNEQFF
TRBV5-1	TRBJ2-1	.	.	TGCGCCAGCAGCTTGGGGACTTACAATGAGCAGTTCTTC	CASSLGTYNEQFF
TRBV5-1	TRBJ1-1	.	.	TGCGCCAGCAGCCCGGGGATGAACACTGAAGCTTTCTTT	CASSPGMNTEAFF
TRBV7-8	TRBJ1-6	.	TRBD1	TGTGCCAGCAGCAGCCAAGACAGGGGAGCCCTCCACTTT	CASSSQDRGALHF
TRBV10-1	TRBJ2-3	.	.	TGCGCCAGCAGTGAGTTTAAAACAGATACGCAGTATTTT	CASSEFKTDTQYF
TRBV6-5	TRBJ2-5	.	.	TGTGCCAGCAGTTTAAGGGGCCAAGAGACCCAGTACTTC	CASSLRGQETQYF
TRBV27	TRBJ1-3	.	.	TGTGCCAGCAGTCAAACCCTTAGCTCTGGAAACACCATATATTTT	CASSQTLSSGNTIYF
TRBV19	TRBJ1-1	.	TRBD1	TGTGCCAGTAGCCTGGACAGGGGCGGCACTGAAGCTTTCTTT	CASSLDRGGTEAFF
TRBV28	TRBJ2-7	.	.	TGTGCCAGCAGTCAAATGGACACCTCCTACGAGCAGTACTTC	CASSQMDTSYEQYF
TRBV19	TRBJ2-6	.	.	TGTGCCAGTACCGCCGGGACTCCCAGGGCCGGGGCCAACGTCCTGACTTTC	CASTAGTPRAGANVLTF
TRBV30	TRBJ2-1	once	.	TGTGCCTGGAGTGAAGCCAATGAGCAGTTCTTC	CAWSEANEQFF
TRBV24-1	TRBJ1-1	.	.	TGTGCCACCAGTGATTCGTCCCGTACGGGGGTAACTGAAGCTTTCTTT	CATSDSSRTGVTEAFF
TRBV14	TRBJ1-2	.	.	TGTGCCAGCAGCCAAGATTGGCTTCGGGGTGGCTACACCTTC	CASSQDWLRGGYTF
TRBV3-1/TRBV3-2	TRBJ1-2	.	.	TGTGCCAGCAGCCAAGTTGAGGCCTATGGCTACACCTTC	CASSQVEAYGYTF
TRBV5-4	TRBJ1-2	.	.	TGTGCCAGCAGCTTCGTCAGTACAGTCGACTATGGCTACACCTTC	CASSFVSTVDYGYTF
TRBV28	TRBJ2-7	.	TRBD1	TGTGCCAGCAGTACTGTTACAGGGGGCTTTAGCGAGCAGTACTTC	CASSTVTGGFSEQYF
TRBV27	TRBJ1-2	.	TRBD1	TGTGCCAGCCGGAAAATATACCGGGACAGGAGGTTTCGTGGCTACACCTTC	CASRKIYRDRRFRGYTF